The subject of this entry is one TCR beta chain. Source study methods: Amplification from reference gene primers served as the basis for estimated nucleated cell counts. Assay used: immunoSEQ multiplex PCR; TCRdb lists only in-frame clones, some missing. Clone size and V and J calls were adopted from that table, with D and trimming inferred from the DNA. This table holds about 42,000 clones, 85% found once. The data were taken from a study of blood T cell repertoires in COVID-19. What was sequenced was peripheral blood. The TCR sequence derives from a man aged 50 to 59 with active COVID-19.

The CDR3 bases are TGTGCCAGCAGCTCAAGACGGGACACTGAAGCTTTCTTT. This gives the protein CASSSRRDTEAFF. The rearrangement joins TRBV7-2 to TRBJ1-1; D not resolved. This CDR3 region has 13 residues. Trimming removed 4 bases at V and 3 bases at J, with 9 bases between. Germline loops: CDR1 SGHTA, CDR2 FQGNSA.